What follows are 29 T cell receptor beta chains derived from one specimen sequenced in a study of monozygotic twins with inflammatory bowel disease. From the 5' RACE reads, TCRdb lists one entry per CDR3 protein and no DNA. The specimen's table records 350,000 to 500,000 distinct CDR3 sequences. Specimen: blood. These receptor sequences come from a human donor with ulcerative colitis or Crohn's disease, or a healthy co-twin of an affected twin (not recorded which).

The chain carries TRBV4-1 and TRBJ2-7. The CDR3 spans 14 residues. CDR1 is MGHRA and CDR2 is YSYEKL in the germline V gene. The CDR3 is CASSRGSNAYEQYF.

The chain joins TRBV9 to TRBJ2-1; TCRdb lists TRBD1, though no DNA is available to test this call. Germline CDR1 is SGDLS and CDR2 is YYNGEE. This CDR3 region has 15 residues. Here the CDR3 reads CASSVGGRESNEQFF.

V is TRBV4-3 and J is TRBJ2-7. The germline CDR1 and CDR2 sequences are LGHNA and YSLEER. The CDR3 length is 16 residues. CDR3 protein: CASSQDLGIATYEQYF.

CDR3 amino acids: CASILGSSEAFF. The J gene is TRBJ1-1, the V gene TRBV5-1. The CDR3 covers 12 residues. The germline V gene has CDR1 SGHRS and CDR2 YFSETQ.

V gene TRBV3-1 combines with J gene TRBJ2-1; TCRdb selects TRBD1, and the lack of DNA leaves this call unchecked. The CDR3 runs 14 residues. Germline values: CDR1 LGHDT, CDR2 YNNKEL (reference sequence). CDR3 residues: CASSPRTGRSEQFF.

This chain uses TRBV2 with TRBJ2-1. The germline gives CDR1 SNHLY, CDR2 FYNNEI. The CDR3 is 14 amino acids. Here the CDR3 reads CASTTQSSYNEQFF.

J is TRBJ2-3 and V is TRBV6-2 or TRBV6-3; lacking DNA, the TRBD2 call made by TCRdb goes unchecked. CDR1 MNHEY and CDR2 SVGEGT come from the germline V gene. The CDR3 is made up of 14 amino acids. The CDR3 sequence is CASLEAGPTDTQYF.

Here the CDR3 reads CATSRSGLAGSEQYF. This sequence joins TRBV15 and TRBJ2-7; the D gene TCRdb calls, TRBD2, cannot be checked with no DNA. The CDR3 consists of 15 residues. Looked up from germline, CDR1 is LNHNV and CDR2 is YYDKDF (reference sequence).

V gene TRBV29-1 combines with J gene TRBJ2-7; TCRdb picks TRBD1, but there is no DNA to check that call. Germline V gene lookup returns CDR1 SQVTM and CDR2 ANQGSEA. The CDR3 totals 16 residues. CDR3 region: CSGGSPGQGQSYEQYF.

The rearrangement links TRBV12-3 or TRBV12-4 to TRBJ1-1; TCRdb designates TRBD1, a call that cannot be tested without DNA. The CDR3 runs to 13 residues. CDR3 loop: CASRGASNTEAFF.

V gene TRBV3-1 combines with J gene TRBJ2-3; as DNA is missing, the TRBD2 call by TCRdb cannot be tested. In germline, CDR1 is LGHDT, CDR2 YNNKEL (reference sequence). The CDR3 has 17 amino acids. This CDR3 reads CASSQDWTSGRTDTQYF.

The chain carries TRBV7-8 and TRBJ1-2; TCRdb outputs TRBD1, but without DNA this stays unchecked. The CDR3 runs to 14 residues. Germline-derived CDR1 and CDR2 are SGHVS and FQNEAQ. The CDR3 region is CASSSQGTPYGYTF.

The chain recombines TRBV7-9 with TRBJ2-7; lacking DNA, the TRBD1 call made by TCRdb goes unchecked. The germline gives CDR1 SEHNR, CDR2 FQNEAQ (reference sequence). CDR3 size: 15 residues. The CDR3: CASSPPYSSFYEQYF. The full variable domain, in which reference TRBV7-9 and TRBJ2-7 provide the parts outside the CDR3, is DTGVSQNPRHKITKRGQNVTFRCDPISEHNRLYWYRQTLGQGPEFLTYFQNEAQLEKSRLLSDRFSAERPKGSFSTLEIQRTEQGDSAMYLCASSPPYSSFYEQYFGPGTRLTVT.

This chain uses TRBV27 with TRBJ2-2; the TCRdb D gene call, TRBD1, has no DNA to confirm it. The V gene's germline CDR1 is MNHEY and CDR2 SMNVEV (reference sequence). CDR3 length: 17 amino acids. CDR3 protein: CASTSNEGRSNTGELFF.

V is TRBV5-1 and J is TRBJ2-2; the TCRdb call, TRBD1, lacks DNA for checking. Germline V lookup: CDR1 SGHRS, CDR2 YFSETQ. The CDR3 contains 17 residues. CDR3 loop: CASSFLQGSPRAGELFF.

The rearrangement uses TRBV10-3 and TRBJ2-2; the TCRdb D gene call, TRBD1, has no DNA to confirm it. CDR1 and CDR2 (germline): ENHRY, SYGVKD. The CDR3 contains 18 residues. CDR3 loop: CAISSHQGATTNTGELFF.

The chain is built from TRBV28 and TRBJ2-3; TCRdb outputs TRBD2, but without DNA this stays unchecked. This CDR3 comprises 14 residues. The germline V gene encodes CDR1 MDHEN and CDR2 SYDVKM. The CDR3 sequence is CASSDVDWKGTQYF.

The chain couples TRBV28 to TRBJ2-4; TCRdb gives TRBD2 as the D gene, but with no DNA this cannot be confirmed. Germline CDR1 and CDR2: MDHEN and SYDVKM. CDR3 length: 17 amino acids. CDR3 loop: CASSFLAGGTTKNIQYF.

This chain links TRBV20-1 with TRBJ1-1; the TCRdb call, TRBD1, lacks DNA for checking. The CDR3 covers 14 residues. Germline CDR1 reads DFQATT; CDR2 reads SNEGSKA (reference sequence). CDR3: CSATDRGHVIEAFF.

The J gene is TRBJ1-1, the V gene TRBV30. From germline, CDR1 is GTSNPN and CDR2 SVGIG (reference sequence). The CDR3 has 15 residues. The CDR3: CAWLTWDFGNTEAFF.

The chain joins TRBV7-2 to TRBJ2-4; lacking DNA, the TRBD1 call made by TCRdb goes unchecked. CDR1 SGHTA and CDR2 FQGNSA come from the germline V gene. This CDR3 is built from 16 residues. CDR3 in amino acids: CASSLKLGQGVNIQYF.

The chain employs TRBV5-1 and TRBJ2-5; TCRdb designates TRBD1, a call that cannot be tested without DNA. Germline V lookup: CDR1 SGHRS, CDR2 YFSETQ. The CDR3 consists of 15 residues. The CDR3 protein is CASSLGGDHQETQYF.

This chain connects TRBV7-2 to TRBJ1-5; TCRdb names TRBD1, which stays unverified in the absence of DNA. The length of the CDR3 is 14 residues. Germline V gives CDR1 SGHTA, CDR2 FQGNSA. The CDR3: CASSLQRGNQPQHF.

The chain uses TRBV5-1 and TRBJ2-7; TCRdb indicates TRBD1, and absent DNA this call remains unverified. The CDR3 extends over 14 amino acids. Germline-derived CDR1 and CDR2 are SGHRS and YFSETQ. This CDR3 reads CASSSTGGNYEQYF.

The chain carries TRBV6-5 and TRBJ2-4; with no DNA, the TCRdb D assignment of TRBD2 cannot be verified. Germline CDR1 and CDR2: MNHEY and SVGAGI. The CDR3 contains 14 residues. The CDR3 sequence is CASSLLGGGDIQYF.

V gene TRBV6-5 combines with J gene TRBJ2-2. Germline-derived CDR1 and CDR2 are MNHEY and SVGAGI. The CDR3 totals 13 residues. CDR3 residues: CASRRLDTGELFF.

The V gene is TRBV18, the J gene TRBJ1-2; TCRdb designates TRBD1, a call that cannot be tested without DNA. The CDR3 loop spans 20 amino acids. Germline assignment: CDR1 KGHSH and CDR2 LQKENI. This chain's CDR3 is CASSPRLPGQGLLPVYGYTF.

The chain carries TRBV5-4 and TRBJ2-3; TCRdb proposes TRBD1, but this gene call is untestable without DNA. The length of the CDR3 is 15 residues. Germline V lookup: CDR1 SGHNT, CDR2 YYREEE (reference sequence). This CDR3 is CASKTGSSRTDTQYF.

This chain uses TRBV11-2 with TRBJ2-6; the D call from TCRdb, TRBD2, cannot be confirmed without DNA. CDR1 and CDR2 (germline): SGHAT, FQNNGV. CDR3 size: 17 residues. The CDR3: CASSAYAGLDGANVLTF. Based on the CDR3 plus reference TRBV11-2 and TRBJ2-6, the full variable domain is EAGVAQSPRYKIIEKRQSVAFWCNPISGHATLYWYQQILGQGPKLLIQFQNNGVVDDSQLPKDRFSAERLKGVDSTLKIQPAKLEDSAVYLCASSAYAGLDGANVLTFGAGSRLTVL.